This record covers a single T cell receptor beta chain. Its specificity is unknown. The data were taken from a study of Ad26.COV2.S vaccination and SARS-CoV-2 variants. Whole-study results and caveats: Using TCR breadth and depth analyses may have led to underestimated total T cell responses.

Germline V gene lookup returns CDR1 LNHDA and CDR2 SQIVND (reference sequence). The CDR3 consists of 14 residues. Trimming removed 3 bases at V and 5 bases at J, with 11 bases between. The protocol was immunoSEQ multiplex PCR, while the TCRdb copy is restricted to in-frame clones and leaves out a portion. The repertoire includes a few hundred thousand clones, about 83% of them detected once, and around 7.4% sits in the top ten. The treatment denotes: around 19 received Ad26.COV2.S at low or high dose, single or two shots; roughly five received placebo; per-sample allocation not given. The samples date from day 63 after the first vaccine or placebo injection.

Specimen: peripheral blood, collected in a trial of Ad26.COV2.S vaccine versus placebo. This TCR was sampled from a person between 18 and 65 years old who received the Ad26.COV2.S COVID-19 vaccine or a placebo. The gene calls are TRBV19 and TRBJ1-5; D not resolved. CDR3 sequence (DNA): TGTGCCAGTAGTATTATGGGATATGATCAGCCCCAGCATTTT. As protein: CASSIMGYDQPQHF.